This T cell receptor (beta chain) was retrieved from a study of T cell changes during pregnancy in multiple sclerosis. The CDR3 is made up of 14 amino acids. V gave up 5 bases and J gave up 1 base, with 8 bases separating them. The germline V gene has CDR1 SSHAT and CDR2 FNYEAQ (reference sequence). Some clones are missing from TCRdb's copy, which holds only in-frame ones; the method was immunoSEQ multiplex PCR. The table records 50,000 to 60,000 clones, approximately 90% of them present only once. This receptor was taken from a female donor in good health, enrolled as a control in a pregnancy study. The J gene is TRBJ2-2, the V gene TRBV7-7; D is perhaps TRBD2 (6 bases). The sample consisted of peripheral blood, taken after pregnancy. The CDR3 sequence is CASSAGRNTGELFF. The CDR3 coding sequence is TGTGCCAGCAGCGCGGGGAGGAACACCGGGGAGCTGTTTTTT.